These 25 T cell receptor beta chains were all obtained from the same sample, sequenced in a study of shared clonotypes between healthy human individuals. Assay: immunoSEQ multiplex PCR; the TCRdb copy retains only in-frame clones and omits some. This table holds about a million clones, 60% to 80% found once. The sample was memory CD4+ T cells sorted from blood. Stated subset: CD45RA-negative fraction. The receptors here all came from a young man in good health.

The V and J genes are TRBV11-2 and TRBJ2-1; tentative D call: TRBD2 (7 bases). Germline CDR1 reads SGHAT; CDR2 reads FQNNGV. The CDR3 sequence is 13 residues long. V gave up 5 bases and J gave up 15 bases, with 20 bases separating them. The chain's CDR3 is CASSRGAGAKSFF. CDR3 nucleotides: TGTGCCAGCAGCCGAGGCGCGGGGGCCAAGTCGTTCTTC. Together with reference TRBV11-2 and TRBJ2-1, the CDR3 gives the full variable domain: EAGVAQSPRYKIIEKRQSVAFWCNPISGHATLYWYQQILGQGPKLLIQFQNNGVVDDSQLPKDRFSAERLKGVDSTLKIQPAKLEDSAVYLCASSRGAGAKSFFGPGTRLTVL.

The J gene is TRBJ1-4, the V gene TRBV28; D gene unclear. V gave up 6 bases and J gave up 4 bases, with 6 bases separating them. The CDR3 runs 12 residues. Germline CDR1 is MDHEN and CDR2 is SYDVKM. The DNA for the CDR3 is TGTGCCAGCAGCGGGAATAATGAAAAACTGTTTTTT. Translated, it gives CASSGNNEKLFF.

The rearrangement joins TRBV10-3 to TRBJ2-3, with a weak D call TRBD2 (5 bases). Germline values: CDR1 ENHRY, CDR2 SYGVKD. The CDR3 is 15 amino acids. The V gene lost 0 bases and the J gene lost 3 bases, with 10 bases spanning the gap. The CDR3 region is CAISESGPGTDTQYF. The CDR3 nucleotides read TGTGCCATCAGTGAGTCCGGGCCGGGGACAGATACGCAGTATTTT.

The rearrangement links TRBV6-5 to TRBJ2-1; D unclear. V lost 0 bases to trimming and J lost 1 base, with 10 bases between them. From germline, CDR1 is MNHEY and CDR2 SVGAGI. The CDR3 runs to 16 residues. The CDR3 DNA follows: TGTGCCAGCAGTTACTCGTTGTCGTTATCCTACAATGAGCAGTTCTTC. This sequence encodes CASSYSLSLSYNEQFF.

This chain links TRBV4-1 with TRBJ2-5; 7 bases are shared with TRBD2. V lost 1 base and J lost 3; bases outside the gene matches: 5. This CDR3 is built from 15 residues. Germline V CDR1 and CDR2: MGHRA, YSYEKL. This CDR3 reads CASSQVSAGEETQYF. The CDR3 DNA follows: TGCGCCAGCAGCCAAGTATCTGCGGGGGAAGAGACCCAGTACTTC.

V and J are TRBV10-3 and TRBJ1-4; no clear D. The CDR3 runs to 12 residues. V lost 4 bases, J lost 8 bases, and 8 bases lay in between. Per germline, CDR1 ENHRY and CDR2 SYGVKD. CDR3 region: CAISVGKEKLFF. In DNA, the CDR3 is TGTGCCATCAGTGTCGGGAAGGAAAAACTGTTTTTT.

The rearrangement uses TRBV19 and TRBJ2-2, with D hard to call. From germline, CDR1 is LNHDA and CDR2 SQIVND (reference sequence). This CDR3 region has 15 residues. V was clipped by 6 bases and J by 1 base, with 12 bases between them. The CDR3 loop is CASSPGLGNTGELFF. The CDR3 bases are TGTGCCAGTAGCCCCGGGCTTGGGAACACCGGGGAGCTGTTTTTT.

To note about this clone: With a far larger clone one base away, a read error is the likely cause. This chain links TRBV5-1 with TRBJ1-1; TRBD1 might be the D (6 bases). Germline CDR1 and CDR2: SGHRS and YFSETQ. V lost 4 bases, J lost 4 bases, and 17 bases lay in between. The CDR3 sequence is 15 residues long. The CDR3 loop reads CASSVDGQHSTEAFF. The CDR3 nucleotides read TGCGCCAGCAGCGTTGATGGACAGCACAGCACTGAAGCTTTCTTT.

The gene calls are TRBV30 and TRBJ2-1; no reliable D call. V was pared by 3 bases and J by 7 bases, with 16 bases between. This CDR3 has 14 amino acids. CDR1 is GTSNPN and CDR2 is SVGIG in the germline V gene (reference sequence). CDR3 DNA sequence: TGTGCCTGGAGGGGGTTAAGGGTTGGAAATGAGCAGTTCTTC. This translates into CAWRGLRVGNEQFF.

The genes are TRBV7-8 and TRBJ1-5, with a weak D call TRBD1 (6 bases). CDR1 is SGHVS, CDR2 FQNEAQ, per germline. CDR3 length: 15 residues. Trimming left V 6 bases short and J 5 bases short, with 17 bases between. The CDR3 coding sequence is TGTGCCAGCAGGTCGTCCCCAGGGGTGGATCAGCCCCAGCATTTT. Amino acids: CASRSSPGVDQPQHF.

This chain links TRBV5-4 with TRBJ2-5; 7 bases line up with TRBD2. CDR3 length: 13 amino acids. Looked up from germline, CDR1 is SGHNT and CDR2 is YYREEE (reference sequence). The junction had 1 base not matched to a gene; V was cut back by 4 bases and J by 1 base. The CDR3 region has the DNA TGTGCCAGCAGCGGGGGGGTCCAAGAGACCCAGTACTTC. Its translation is CASSGGVQETQYF.

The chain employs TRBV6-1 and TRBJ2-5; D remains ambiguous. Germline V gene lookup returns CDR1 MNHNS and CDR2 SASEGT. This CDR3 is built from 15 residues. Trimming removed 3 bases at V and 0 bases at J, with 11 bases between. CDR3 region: CASSDQGQNQETQYF. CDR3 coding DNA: TGTGCCAGCAGTGATCAAGGGCAAAACCAAGAGACCCAGTACTTC.

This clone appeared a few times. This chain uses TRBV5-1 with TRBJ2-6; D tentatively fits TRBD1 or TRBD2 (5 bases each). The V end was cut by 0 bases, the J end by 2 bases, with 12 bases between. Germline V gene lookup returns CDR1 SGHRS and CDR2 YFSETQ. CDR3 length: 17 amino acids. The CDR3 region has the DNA TGCGCCAGCAGCTTGGCGGGGCAGCAGCCTGGGGCCAACGTCCTGACTTTC. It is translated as CASSLAGQQPGANVLTF.

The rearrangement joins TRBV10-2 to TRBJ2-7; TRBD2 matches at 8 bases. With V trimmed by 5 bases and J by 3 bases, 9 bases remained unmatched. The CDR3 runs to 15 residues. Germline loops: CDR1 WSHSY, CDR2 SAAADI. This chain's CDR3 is CASSSGRGGLYEQYF. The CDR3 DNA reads TGCGCCAGCAGTTCCGGTCGGGGGGGGCTCTACGAGCAGTACTTC.

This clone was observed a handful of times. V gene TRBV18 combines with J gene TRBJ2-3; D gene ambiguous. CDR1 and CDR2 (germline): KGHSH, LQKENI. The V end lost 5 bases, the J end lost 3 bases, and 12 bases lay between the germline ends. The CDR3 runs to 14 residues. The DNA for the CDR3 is TGTGCCAGCTCAGACACATCCCCTACAGATACGCAGTATTTT. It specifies CASSDTSPTDTQYF.

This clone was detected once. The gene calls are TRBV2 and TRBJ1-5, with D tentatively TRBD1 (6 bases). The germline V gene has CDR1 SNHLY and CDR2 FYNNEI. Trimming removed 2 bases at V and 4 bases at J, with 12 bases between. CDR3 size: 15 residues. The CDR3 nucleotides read TGTGCCAGCAGTGAACTGGTTAGGGGGAATCAGCCCCAGCATTTT. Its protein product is CASSELVRGNQPQHF.

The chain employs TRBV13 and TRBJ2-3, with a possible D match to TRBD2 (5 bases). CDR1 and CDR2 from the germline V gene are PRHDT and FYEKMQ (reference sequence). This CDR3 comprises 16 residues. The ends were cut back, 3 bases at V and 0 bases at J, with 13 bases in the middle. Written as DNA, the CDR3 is TGTGCCAGCAGCTTTAGCGTACTCTCTAGCACAGATACGCAGTATTTT. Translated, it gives CASSFSVLSSTDTQYF.

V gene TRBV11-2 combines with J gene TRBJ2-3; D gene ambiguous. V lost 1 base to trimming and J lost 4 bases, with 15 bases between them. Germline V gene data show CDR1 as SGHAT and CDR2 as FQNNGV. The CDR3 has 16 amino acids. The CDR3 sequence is CASSLGAGRLSDTQYF. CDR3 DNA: TGTGCCAGCAGCTTAGGGGCTGGAAGGTTATCAGATACGCAGTATTTT.

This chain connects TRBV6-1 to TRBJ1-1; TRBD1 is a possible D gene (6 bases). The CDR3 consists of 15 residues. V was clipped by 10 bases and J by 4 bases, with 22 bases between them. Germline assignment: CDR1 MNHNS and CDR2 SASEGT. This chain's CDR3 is CAIYKGERGFTEAFF. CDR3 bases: TGTGCCATCTACAAGGGGGAAAGGGGGTTCACTGAAGCTTTCTTT.

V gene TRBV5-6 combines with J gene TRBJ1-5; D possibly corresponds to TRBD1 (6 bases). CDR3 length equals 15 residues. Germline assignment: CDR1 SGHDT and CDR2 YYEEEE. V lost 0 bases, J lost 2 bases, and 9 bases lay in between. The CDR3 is CASSLAAGGNQPQHF. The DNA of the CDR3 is TGTGCCAGCAGCTTGGCGGCAGGGGGCAATCAGCCCCAGCATTTT.

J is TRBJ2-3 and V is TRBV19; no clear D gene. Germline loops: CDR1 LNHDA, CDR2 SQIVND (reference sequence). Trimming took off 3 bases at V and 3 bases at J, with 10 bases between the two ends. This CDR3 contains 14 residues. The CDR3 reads CASSMGAGTDTQYF. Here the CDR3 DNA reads TGTGCCAGTAGTATGGGTGCCGGAACAGATACGCAGTATTTT.

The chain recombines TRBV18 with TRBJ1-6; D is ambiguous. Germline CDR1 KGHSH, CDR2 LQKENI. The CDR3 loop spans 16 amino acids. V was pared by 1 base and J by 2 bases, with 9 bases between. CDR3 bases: TGTGCCAGCTCACCACTTGGCGGGGCCTATAATTCACCCCTCCACTTT. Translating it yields CASSPLGGAYNSPLHF.

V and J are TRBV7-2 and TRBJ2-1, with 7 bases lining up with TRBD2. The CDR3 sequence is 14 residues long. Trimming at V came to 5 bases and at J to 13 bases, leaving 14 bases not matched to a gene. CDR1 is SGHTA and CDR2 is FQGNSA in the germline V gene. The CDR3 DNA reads TGTGCCAGCAGCCACCCCCAGGGCGGGAGAGGTCAGTTCTTC. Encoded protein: CASSHPQGGRGQFF.

The CDR3 protein is CASSANSGGAGDTQYF. Here the CDR3 DNA reads TGTGCCAGCAGCGCAAATAGCGGGGGGGCTGGAGATACGCAGTATTTT. The chain uses TRBV9 and TRBJ2-3; 11 bases are shared with TRBD2. Per germline, CDR1 SGDLS and CDR2 YYNGEE. The CDR3 length is 16 residues. V shed 3 bases and J 5 bases; nucleotides not matched to a gene: 8.

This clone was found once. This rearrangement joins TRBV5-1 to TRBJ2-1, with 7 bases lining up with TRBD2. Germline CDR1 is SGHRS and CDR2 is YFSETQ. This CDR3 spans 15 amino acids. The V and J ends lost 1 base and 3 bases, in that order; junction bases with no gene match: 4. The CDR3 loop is CASSLSGEGYNEQFF. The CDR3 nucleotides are TGCGCCAGCAGCTTGTCTGGGGAGGGCTACAATGAGCAGTTCTTC.